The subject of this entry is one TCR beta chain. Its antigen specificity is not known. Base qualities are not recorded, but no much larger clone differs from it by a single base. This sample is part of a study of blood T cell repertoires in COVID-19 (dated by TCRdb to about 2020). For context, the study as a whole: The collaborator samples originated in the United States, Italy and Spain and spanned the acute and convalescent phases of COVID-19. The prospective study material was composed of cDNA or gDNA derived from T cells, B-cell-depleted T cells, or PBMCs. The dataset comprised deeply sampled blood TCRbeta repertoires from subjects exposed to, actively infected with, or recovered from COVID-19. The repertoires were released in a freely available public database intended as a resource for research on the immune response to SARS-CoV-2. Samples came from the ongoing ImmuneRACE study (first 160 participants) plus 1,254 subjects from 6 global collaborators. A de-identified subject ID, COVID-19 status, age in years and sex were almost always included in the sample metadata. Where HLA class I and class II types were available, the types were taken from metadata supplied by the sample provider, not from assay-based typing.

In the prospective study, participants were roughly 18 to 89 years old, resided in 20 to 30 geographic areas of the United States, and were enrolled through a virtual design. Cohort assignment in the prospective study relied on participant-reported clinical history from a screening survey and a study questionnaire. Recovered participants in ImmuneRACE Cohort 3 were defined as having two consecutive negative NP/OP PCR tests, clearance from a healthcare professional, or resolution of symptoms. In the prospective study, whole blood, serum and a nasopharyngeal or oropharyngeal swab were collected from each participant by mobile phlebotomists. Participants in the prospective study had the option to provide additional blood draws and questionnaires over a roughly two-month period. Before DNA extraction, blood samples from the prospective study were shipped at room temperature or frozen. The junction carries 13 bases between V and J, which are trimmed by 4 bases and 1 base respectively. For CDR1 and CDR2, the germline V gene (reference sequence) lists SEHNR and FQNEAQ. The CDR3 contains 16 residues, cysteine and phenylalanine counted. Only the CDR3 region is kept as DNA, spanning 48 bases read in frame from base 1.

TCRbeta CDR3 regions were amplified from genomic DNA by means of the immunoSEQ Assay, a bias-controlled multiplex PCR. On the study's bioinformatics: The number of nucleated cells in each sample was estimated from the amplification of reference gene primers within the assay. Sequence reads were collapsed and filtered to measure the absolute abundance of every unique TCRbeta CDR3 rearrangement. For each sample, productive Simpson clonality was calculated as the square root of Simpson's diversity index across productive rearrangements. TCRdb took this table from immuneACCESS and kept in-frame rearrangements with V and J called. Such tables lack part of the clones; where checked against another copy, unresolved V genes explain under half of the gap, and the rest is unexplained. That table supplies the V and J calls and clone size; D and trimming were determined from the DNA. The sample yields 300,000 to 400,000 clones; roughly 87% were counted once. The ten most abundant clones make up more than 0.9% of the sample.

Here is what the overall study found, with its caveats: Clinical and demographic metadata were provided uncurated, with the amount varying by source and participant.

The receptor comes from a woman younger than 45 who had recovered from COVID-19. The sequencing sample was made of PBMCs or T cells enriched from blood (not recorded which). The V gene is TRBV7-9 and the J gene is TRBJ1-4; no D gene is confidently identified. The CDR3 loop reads CASSSAARGTNEKLFF. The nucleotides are TGTGCCAGCAGCTCGGCAGCGAGAGGAACTAATGAAAAACTGTTTTTT.